The rows below give T cell receptor beta chains drawn from one sample of a study of vaccination effects on CD4 cells after COVID-19. Repertoires were generated with immunoSEQ multiplex PCR, while TCRdb's copy carries only in-frame clones and drops some. Among 37,000 or so clones listed, about 63% were seen once. Their antigen targets remain unknown. Sequenced material: CD4+ T cells from PBMCs cultured without peptide, taken after COVID-19 vaccination. The receptors shown here come from a human donor who received a COVID-19 vaccine. Each CDR3 is given with its conserved first and last residue. Fields, in order: V gene, J gene, clone size, CDR3 protein. The listing skips clone size in some rows; elsewhere it reads once, few, many or a size class.

v_gene: TRBV11-2; j_gene: TRBJ2-4; abundance: .; CDR3aa: CASSPRVGLAKNIQYF
v_gene: TRBV27; j_gene: TRBJ2-1; abundance: .; CDR3aa: CASSPRGGTISGGIYNEQFF
v_gene: TRBV12-5; j_gene: TRBJ2-1; abundance: .; CDR3aa: CASGLPLTSGRSLLGQFF
v_gene: TRBV30; j_gene: TRBJ2-7; abundance: .; CDR3aa: CAWSVPARIYEQYF
v_gene: TRBV5-6; j_gene: TRBJ2-2; abundance: .; CDR3aa: CASSLGGGTPSSGELFF
v_gene: TRBV25-1; j_gene: TRBJ1-6; abundance: .; CDR3aa: CASSDHGRTGLGTPLHF
v_gene: TRBV24-1; j_gene: TRBJ1-2; abundance: few; CDR3aa: CATSGSGFDYGYTF
v_gene: TRBV12-3/TRBV12-4; j_gene: TRBJ1-5; abundance: .; CDR3aa: CASRTGSQPQHF
v_gene: TRBV7-2; j_gene: TRBJ2-1; abundance: .; CDR3aa: CASSPPWRGRELYNEQFF
v_gene: TRBV2; j_gene: TRBJ2-3; abundance: .; CDR3aa: CATAEEGTQYF
v_gene: TRBV11-2; j_gene: TRBJ2-3; abundance: .; CDR3aa: CASSLLGAGKSGDTQYF
v_gene: TRBV29-1; j_gene: TRBJ1-2; abundance: once; CDR3aa: CSVLLRTGNYGYTF
v_gene: TRBV18; j_gene: TRBJ2-2; abundance: .; CDR3aa: CASSPRGTGELFF
v_gene: TRBV9; j_gene: TRBJ2-4; abundance: .; CDR3aa: CASSIGPGQGAKNIQYF
v_gene: TRBV7-8; j_gene: TRBJ1-2; abundance: .; CDR3aa: CASSLARMEVGYTF
v_gene: TRBV29-1; j_gene: TRBJ2-7; abundance: .; CDR3aa: CSGGERGLSYEQYF
v_gene: TRBV6-4; j_gene: TRBJ1-2; abundance: .; CDR3aa: CASSEGSGNYGYTF
v_gene: TRBV6-5; j_gene: TRBJ2-2; abundance: .; CDR3aa: CASSYGTGAGELFF
v_gene: TRBV13; j_gene: TRBJ2-3; abundance: .; CDR3aa: CASSFSTDTQYF
v_gene: TRBV13; j_gene: TRBJ1-2; abundance: .; CDR3aa: CASSLRGGYTF
v_gene: TRBV20-1; j_gene: TRBJ1-2; abundance: .; CDR3aa: CSAQNYGYTF
v_gene: TRBV15; j_gene: TRBJ2-3; abundance: .; CDR3aa: CATSRMVGGGGTDTQYF
v_gene: TRBV3-1/TRBV3-2; j_gene: TRBJ2-1; abundance: .; CDR3aa: CASSQGTSVNYNEQFF
v_gene: TRBV14; j_gene: TRBJ1-3; abundance: few; CDR3aa: CASSPSWGNTIYF
v_gene: TRBV18; j_gene: TRBJ1-1; abundance: once; CDR3aa: CASSPSQGMNTEAFF
v_gene: TRBV4-2; j_gene: TRBJ1-5; abundance: few; CDR3aa: CASSQVGGQGLQPQHF
v_gene: TRBV5-4; j_gene: TRBJ2-2; abundance: .; CDR3aa: CASSSGRGRVGELFF
v_gene: TRBV13; j_gene: TRBJ2-1; abundance: .; CDR3aa: CASNPSRGGVSYNEQFF
v_gene: TRBV6-1; j_gene: TRBJ1-2; abundance: once; CDR3aa: CASSDYSGQGANYGYTF
v_gene: TRBV3-1/TRBV3-2; j_gene: TRBJ1-6; abundance: .; CDR3aa: CASSHDRGHSPLHF
v_gene: TRBV18; j_gene: TRBJ2-2; abundance: .; CDR3aa: CASSPFGSDTGELFF
v_gene: TRBV18; j_gene: TRBJ2-3; abundance: .; CDR3aa: CASSPRTTSTDTQYF
v_gene: TRBV7-9; j_gene: TRBJ1-2; abundance: few; CDR3aa: CASSPDGFYGYTF
v_gene: TRBV29-1; j_gene: TRBJ2-3; abundance: once; CDR3aa: CSVEGWGDTQYF
v_gene: TRBV6-6; j_gene: TRBJ2-1; abundance: .; CDR3aa: CAQNPRFLEDEQFF
v_gene: TRBV6-4; j_gene: TRBJ2-1; abundance: .; CDR3aa: CASSDDNRRPGEQFF
v_gene: TRBV10-2; j_gene: TRBJ2-7; abundance: .; CDR3aa: CASSEGGWESTYEQYF
v_gene: TRBV12-5; j_gene: TRBJ2-5; abundance: .; CDR3aa: CASGFSHRGLGETQYF
v_gene: TRBV5-1; j_gene: TRBJ1-1; abundance: .; CDR3aa: CASSYSGTGNWDTEAFF
v_gene: TRBV2; j_gene: TRBJ2-2; abundance: .; CDR3aa: CASSVEGPGELFF
v_gene: TRBV10-3; j_gene: TRBJ1-3; abundance: few; CDR3aa: CAISETSAVSGNTIYF
v_gene: TRBV7-8; j_gene: TRBJ2-1; abundance: .; CDR3aa: CASSLHLNEQFF
v_gene: TRBV2; j_gene: TRBJ2-3; abundance: .; CDR3aa: CASSGLRGGQDTQYF
v_gene: TRBV10-3; j_gene: TRBJ1-3; abundance: .; CDR3aa: CAISESMGNTIYF
v_gene: TRBV10-3; j_gene: TRBJ1-5; abundance: .; CDR3aa: CAISQGYNQPQHF
v_gene: TRBV5-1; j_gene: TRBJ2-1; abundance: .; CDR3aa: CASAGLAGGNEQFF
v_gene: TRBV6-5; j_gene: TRBJ1-5; abundance: .; CDR3aa: CASTWTRQVNQPQHF
v_gene: TRBV7-8; j_gene: TRBJ1-2; abundance: .; CDR3aa: CASSINRVSLGYGYTF
v_gene: TRBV11-2; j_gene: TRBJ2-1; abundance: once; CDR3aa: CASSVKWTSEAGEQFF
v_gene: TRBV6-1; j_gene: TRBJ2-4; abundance: .; CDR3aa: CASSERAGAAIQYF
v_gene: TRBV20-1; j_gene: TRBJ2-7; abundance: few; CDR3aa: CSASLQRGKYEQYF
v_gene: TRBV7-9; j_gene: TRBJ1-1; abundance: .; CDR3aa: CASTTDTGRGRNTEAFF
v_gene: TRBV5-1; j_gene: TRBJ1-1; abundance: .; CDR3aa: CASSPDAQVSEAFF
v_gene: TRBV7-9; j_gene: TRBJ1-5; abundance: .; CDR3aa: CASSSSRGPQHF